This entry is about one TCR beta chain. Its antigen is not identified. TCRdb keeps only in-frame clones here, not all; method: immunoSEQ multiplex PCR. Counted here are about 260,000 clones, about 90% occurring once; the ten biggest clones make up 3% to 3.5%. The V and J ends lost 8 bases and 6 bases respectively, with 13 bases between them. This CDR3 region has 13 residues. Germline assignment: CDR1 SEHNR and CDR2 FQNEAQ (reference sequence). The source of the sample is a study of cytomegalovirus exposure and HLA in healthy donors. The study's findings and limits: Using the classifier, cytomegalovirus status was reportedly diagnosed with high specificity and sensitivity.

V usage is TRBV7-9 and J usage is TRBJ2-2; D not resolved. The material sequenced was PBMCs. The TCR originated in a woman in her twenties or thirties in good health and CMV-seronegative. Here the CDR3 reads CASSADYAGELFF. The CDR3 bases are TGTGCCAGCTCGGCAGATTATGCCGGGGAGCTGTTTTTT.